This entry describes one T cell receptor beta chain. The entry originates in a study of blood T cell repertoires in COVID-19. Overall study context: From the United States, Italy and Spain came samples of acute and convalescent COVID-19.

V was pared by 6 bases and J by 6 bases, with 14 bases between. This CDR3 comprises 13 residues. Per germline, CDR1 SGHAT and CDR2 FQDESV (reference sequence). Under the authors' procedure: For nucleated cells, counts were estimated from reference gene primer amplification. This table comes from immunoSEQ multiplex PCR, and its TCRdb copy is limited to in-frame clones, with some not included. D and trimming were read from the DNA, whereas the V and J calls and clone size are those reported in that table. The sample contains 200,000 to 250,000 clones, roughly nine tenths of which appear only once. Those who participated ranged in age from about 18 to 89 years and resided in approximately 26 US areas.

The TCR sequence derives from a woman younger than 35 in a cohort exposed to, infected with or recovered from COVID-19 (not recorded which). Sequencing was performed on PBMCs or T cells enriched from blood (not recorded which). V gene TRBV11-1 combines with J gene TRBJ1-1, with D tentatively TRBD1 (6 bases). Here the CDR3 DNA reads TGTGCCAGCAGGTTAAGACAGGACTCTGAAGCTTTCTTT. Translating it yields CASRLRQDSEAFF.